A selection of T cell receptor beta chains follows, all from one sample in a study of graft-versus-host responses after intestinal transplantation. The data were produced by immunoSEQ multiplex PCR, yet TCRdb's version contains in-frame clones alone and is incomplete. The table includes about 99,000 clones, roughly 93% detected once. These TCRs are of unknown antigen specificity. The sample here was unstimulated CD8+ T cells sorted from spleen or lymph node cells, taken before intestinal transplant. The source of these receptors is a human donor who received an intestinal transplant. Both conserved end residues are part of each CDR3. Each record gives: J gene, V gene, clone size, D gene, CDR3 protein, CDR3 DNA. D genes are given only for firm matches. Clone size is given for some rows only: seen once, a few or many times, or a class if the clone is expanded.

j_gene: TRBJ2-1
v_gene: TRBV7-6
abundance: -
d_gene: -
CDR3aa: CASSLAAVGQTVFAEQFF
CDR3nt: TGTGCCAGCAGCTTAGCGGCTGTCGGACAGACGGTCTTTGCTGAGCAGTTCTTC

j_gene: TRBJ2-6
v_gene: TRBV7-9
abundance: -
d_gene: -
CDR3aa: CASSLELYGANVLTF
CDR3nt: TGTGCCAGCAGCTTAGAACTATATGGGGCCAACGTCCTGACTTTC

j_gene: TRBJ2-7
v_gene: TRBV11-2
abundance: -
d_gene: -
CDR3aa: CASSLNDRYEQYF
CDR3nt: TGTGCCAGCAGCTTAAACGACAGGTACGAGCAGTACTTC

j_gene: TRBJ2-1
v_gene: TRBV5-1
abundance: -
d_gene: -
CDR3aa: CASSLVGPNEQFF
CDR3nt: TGCGCCAGCAGCTTGGTCGGGCCCAATGAGCAGTTCTTC

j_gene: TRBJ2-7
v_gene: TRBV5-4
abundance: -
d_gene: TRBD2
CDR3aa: CASSLLSGGLYEQYF
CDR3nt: TGTGCCAGCAGCTTGTTGTCGGGGGGGCTTTACGAGCAGTACTTC

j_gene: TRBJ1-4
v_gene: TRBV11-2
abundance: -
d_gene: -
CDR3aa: CASSLAVNEKLFF
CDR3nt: TGTGCCAGCAGCTTAGCCGTTAATGAAAAACTGTTTTTT

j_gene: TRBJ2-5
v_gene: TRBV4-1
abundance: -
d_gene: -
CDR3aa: CASSQVGTSPQETQYF
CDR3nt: TGCGCCAGCAGCCAAGTAGGTACCAGTCCCCAAGAGACCCAGTACTTC

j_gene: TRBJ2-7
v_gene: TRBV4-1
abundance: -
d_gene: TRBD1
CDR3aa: CASSQVLTGVTYEQYF
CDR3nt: TGCGCCAGCAGCCAAGTCCTGACAGGGGTCACCTACGAGCAGTACTTC

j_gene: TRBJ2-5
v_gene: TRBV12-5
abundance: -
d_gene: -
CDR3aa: CASGFAGGSGTQYF
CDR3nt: TGTGCTAGTGGTTTCGCCGGGGGCTCCGGGACCCAGTACTTC

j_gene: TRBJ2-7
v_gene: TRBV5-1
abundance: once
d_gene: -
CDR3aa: CASSQEDSSPYEQYF
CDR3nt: TGCGCCAGCAGCCAGGAGGACAGCTCACCCTACGAGCAGTACTTC

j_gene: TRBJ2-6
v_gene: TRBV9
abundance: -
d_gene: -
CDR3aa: CASSVADGGSGANVLTF
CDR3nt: TGTGCCAGCAGCGTAGCCGATGGGGGTTCTGGGGCCAACGTCCTGACTTTC

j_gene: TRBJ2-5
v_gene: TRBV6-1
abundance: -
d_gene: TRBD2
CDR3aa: CASSGPPGGGGETQYF
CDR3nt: TGTGCCAGCAGTGGGCCCCCGGGGGGTGGAGGAGAGACCCAGTACTTC

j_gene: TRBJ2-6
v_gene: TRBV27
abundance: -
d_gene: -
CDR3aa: CASSFRWVGNSGANVLTF
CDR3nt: TGTGCCAGCAGTTTCCGGTGGGTAGGGAACTCTGGGGCCAACGTCCTGACTTTC

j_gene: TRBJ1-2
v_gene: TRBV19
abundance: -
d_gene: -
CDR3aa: CASSISAPDRANYGYTF
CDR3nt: TGTGCCAGTAGTATATCCGCCCCTGACAGAGCTAACTATGGCTACACCTTC

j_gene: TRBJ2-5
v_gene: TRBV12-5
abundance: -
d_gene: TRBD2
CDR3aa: CASGLPTAGGKETQYF
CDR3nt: TGTGCTAGTGGTTTGCCGACCGCGGGGGGGAAAGAGACCCAGTACTTC

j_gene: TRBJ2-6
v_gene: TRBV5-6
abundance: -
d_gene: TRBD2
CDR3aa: CASTSRTGLAAF
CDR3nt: TGTGCCAGCACCTCACGAACGGGACTAGCGGCTTTC

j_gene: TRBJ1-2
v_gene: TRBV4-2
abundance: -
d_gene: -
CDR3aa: CASSQEDPRAGYGYTF
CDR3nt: TGTGCCAGCAGCCAAGAAGATCCGCGGGCAGGGTATGGCTACACCTTC

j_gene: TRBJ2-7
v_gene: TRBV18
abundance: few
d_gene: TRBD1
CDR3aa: CASSPGTGGNEQYF
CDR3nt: TGTGCCAGCTCACCCGGGACAGGGGGCAACGAGCAGTACTTC

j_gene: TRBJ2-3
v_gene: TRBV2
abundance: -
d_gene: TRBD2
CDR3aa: CALPQRGKSSDTQYF
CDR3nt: TGTGCCCTCCCCCAGCGGGGGAAATCTTCAGATACGCAGTATTTT

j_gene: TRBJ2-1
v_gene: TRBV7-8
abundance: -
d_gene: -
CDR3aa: CASSVGGSSYNEQFF
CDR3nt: TGTGCCAGCAGCGTCGGGGGAAGCTCCTACAATGAGCAGTTCTTC

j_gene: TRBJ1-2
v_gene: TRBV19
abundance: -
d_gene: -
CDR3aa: CASRMVEDYGYTF
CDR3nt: TGTGCCAGTAGGATGGTTGAAGACTATGGCTACACCTTC

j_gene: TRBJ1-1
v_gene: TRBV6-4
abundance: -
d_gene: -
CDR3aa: CASSYRETPRTFF
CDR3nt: TGTGCCAGCAGCTACCGCGAAACACCGAGAACTTTCTTT

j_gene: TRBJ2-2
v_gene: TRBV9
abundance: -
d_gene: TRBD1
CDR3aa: CASSVPRDRGHTGELFF
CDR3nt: TGTGCCAGCAGCGTACCCCGGGACAGGGGGCATACCGGGGAGCTGTTTTTT

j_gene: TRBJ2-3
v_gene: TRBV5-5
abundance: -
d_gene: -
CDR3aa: CASSLRNSLTDTQYF
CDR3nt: TGTGCCAGCAGCTTGCGTAATAGTCTGACGGATACGCAGTATTTT

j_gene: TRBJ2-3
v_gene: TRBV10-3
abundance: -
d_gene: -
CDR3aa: CAISTGLPEGDTQYF
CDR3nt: TGTGCCATCTCCACTGGACTCCCTGAGGGAGATACGCAGTATTTT

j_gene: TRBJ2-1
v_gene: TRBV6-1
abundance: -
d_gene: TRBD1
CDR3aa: CASSRTGGSYNEQFF
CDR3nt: TGTGCCAGCAGCCGAACAGGGGGAAGCTACAATGAGCAGTTCTTC

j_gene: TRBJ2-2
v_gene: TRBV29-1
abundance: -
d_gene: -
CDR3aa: CSVVPDTGELFF
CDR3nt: TGCAGCGTTGTGCCGGACACCGGGGAGCTGTTTTTT

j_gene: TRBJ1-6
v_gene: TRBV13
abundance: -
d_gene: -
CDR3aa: CASSPMASGSSYNSPLHF
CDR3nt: TGTGCCAGCAGCCCGATGGCTTCAGGGAGCTCCTATAATTCACCCCTCCACTTT

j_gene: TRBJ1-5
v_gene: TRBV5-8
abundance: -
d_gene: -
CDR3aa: CASSWQGWGQPQHF
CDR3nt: TGTGCCAGCAGCTGGCAAGGTTGGGGACAGCCCCAGCATTTT

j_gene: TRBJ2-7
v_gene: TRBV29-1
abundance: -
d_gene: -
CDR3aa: CSVEEGAPYEQYF
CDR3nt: TGCAGCGTTGAAGAGGGGGCCCCATACGAGCAGTACTTC

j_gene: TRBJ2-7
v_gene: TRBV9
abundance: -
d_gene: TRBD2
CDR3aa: CASSVPGLAGHEQYF
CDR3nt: TGTGCCAGCAGCGTACCGGGACTAGCGGGCCACGAGCAGTACTTC

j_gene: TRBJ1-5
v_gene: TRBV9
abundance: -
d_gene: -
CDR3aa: CASSERGYSNQPQHF
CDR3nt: TGTGCCAGCAGCGAACGGGGTTATAGCAATCAGCCCCAGCATTTT

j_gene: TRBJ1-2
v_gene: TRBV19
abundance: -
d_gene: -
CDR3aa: CASAGNRVRDGYTF
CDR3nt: TGTGCCAGTGCAGGCAACAGGGTTAGGGATGGCTACACCTTC

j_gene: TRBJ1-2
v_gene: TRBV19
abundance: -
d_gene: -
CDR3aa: CASNSRPPSSGGYTF
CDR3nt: TGTGCCAGTAATAGCAGGCCACCTTCTTCTGGTGGCTACACCTTC

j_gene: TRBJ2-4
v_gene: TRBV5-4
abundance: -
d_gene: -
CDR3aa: CASSSNGVQYF
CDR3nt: TGTGCCAGCAGCTCGAATGGGGTTCAGTACTTC

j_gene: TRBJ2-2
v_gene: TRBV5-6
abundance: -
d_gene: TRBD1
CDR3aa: CASSTDRGAGELFF
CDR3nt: TGTGCCAGCAGCACCGACAGGGGGGCCGGGGAGCTGTTTTTT

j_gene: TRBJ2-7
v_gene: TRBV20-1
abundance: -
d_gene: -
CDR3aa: CSAPKDYEQYF
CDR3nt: TGCAGTGCCCCCAAAGACTACGAGCAGTACTTC

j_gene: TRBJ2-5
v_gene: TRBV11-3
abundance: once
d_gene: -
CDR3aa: CASSLAAAYQETQYF
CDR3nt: TGTGCCAGCAGCTTAGCTGCAGCGTACCAAGAGACCCAGTACTTC

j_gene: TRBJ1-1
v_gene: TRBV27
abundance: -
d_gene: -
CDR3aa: CASRLNTEAFF
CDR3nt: TGTGCCAGCCGATTGAACACTGAAGCTTTCTTT

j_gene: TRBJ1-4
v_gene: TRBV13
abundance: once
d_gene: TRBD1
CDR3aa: CASSSRGRLEKLFF
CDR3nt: TGTGCCAGCAGCTCCAGGGGGCGCCTCGAAAAACTGTTTTTT

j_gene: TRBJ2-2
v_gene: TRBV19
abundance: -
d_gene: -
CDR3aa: CASSSGHLLTGELFF
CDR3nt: TGTGCCAGTAGTAGCGGGCACCTCCTAACCGGGGAGCTGTTTTTT

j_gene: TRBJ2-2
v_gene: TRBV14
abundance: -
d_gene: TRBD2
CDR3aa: CASSPGGENGELFF
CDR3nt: TGTGCCAGCAGCCCCGGGGGGGAAAACGGGGAGCTGTTTTTT

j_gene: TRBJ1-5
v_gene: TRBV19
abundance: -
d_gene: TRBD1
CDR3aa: CASRTGWDSNQPQHF
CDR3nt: TGTGCCAGCAGGACAGGGTGGGATAGCAATCAGCCCCAGCATTTT

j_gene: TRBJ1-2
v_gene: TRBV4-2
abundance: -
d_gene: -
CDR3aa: CASSQEGMDSYGYTF
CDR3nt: TGTGCCAGCAGCCAAGAAGGAATGGACAGCTATGGCTACACCTTC

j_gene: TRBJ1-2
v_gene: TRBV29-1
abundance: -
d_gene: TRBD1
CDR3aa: CSSTGGGGYTF
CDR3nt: TGCAGCTCAACAGGGGGGGGTGGCTACACCTTC

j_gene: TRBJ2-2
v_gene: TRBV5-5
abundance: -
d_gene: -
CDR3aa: CASSQAERGELFF
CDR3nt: TGTGCCAGCAGCCAGGCCGAGCGAGGGGAGCTGTTTTTT

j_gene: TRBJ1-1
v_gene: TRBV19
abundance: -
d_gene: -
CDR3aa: CASSSKKVAEAFF
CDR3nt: TGTGCCAGTAGTTCCAAAAAAGTGGCTGAAGCTTTCTTT

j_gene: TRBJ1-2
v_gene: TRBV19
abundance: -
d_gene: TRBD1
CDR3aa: CASSTGGTGGVDYGYTF
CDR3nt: TGTGCCAGTAGTACAGGAGGGACAGGGGGAGTTGACTATGGCTACACCTTC

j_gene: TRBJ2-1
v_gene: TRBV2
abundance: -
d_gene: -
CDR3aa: CASSSSSYNEQFF
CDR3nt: TGTGCCAGCAGTTCGAGCTCCTACAATGAGCAGTTCTTC

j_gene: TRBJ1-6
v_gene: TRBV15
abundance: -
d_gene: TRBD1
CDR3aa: CATSREGQPVNSPLHF
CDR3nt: TGTGCCACCAGCCGAGAGGGACAGCCAGTTAATTCACCCCTCCACTTT

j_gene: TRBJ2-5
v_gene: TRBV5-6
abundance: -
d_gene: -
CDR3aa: CASSDYQETQYF
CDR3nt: TGTGCCAGCAGCGATTACCAAGAGACCCAGTACTTC

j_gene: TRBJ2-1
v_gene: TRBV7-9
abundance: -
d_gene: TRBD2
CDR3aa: CASSPRPSGGADEQFF
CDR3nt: TGTGCCAGCAGCCCGAGACCTAGCGGGGGGGCCGATGAGCAGTTCTTC

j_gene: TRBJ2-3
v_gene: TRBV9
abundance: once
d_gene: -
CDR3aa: CASSAPLGSTDTQYF
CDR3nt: TGTGCCAGCAGCGCACCGCTCGGGAGCACAGATACGCAGTATTTT

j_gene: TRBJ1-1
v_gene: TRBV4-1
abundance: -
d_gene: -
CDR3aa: CASSQDGRGEAFF
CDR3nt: TGCGCCAGCAGCCAAGATGGTAGGGGGGAAGCTTTCTTT

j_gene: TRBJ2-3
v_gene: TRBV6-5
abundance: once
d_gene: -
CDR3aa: CASSSSLSDTQYF
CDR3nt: TGTGCCAGCAGTTCCTCCCTATCGGATACGCAGTATTTT

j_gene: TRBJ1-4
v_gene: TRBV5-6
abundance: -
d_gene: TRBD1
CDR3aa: CASSRTGEGSREKLFF
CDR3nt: TGTGCCAGCAGCCGGACAGGGGAAGGTTCGCGAGAAAAACTGTTTTTT